The clone carrying this T cell receptor (beta chain) appeared a single time. Its specificity is unknown. Germline lookup yields CDR1 DFQATT and CDR2 SNEGSKA (reference sequence). CDR3 length: 12 amino acids. V was clipped by 6 bases and J by 5 bases; unmatched bases: 6. Random hexamers were used to reverse transcribe roughly 0.45 to 1 ug of RNA. TCRdb passed the immunoSEQ multiplex PCR reads through MiXCR, listing each CDR3 protein once. In the table there are about 150,000 distinct CDR3 sequences, roughly 95% of which are singletons. These data originate in a study of CD8 T cells in Susac syndrome. Sequencing of TCR beta was undertaken in CD8+ and CD4+ T cells derived from blood. TEMRA cells were FACS-enriched and CD8+ and CD4+ T cells negatively isolated. Whole-study findings and limits: In its TCR sequencing and HLA analysis, the study acknowledged that the number of individuals was relatively small.

The rearrangement links TRBV20-1 to TRBJ2-5; TRBD2 matches 7 bases. Sequencing used CD4+ T cells from PBMCs. The clonotype originates from a human donor in good health. Here the CDR3 reads CSAPLAKETQYF. The CDR3 bases are TGCAGTGCGCCACTAGCGAAGGAGACCCAGTACTTC.